There are a few counts of the clone carrying this TCR beta chain. Its antigen remains unknown. This entry is derived from a study of tumour-infiltrating T cells in Burkitt lymphoma. Study summary: All epidemiological Burkitt lymphoma subtypes were represented in the cohort.

Overall study findings and caveats: Many Burkitt lymphoma patients shared several public clonotypes.

The repertoire was sequenced with immunoSEQ multiplex PCR; TCRdb's copy has only in-frame clones and lacks some. The sample includes some 2,300 clones, roughly 14% of them seen just once. Germline-derived CDR1 and CDR2 are SEHNR and FQNEAQ (reference sequence). CDR3 length: 15 amino acids. Trimming left V 2 bases short and J 5 bases short, with 12 bases between. This TCR came from a human donor with Burkitt lymphoma. The rearrangement links TRBV7-9 to TRBJ2-2; perhaps D is TRBD1 or TRBD2 (5 bases each). Material: tumor tissue. The CDR3 reads CASSLTSGRTGELFF. CDR3 nucleotides: TGTGCCAGCAGCTTAACCTCGGGGCGAACCGGGGAGCTGTTTTTT.